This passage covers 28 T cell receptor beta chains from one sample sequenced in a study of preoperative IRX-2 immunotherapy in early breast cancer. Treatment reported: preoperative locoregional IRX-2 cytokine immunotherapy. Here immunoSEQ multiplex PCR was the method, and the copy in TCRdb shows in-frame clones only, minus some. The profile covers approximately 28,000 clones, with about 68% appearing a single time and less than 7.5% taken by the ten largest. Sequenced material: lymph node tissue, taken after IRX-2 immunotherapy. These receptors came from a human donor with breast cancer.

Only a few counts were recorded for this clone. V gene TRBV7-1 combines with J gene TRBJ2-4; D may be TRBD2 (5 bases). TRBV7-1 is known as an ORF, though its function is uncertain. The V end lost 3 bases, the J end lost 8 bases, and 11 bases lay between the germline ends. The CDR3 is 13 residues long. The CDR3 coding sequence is TGTGCCAGCAGCTCGAACCGGGATGACATTCAGTACTTC. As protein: CASSSNRDDIQYF.

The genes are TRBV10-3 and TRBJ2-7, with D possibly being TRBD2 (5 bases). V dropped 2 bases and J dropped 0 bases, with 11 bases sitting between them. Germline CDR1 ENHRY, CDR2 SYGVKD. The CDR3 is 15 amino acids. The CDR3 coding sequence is TGTGCCATCAGTGAGGGGGAGAGGAGCTCCTACGAGCAGTACTTC. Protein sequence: CAISEGERSSYEQYF.

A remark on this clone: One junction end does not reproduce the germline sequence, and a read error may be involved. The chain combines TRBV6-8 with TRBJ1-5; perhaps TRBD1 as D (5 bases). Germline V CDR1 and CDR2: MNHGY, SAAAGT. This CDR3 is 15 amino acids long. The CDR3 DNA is TGTGCCATCAGTTCTGAAGCCCGGGGGGGTCAGCCCCAGCATTTT. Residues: CAISSEARGGQPQHF.

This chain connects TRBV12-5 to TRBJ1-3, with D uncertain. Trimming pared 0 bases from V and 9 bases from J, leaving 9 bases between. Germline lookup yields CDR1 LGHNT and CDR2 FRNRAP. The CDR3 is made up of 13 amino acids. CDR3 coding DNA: TGTGCTAGTGGTTTGGTCGGGAGAGGCACCATATATTTT. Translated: CASGLVGRGTIYF.

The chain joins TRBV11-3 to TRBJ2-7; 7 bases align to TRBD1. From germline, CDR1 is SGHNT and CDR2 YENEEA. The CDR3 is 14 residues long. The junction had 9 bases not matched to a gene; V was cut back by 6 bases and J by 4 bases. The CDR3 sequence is CASRNDRDLYEQYF. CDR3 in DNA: TGTGCCAGCAGGAATGACAGGGACCTTTACGAGCAGTACTTC.

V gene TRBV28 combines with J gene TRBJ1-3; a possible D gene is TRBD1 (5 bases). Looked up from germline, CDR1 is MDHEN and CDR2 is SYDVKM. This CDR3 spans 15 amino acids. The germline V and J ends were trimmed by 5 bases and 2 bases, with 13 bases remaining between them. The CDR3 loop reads CASSPPRVAGNTIYF. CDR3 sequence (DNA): TGTGCCAGCAGTCCGCCCAGGGTTGCTGGAAACACCATATATTTT.

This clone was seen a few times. In DNA, the CDR3 is TGTGCCAGCAGCCCCCAGACGTTAGTAAGAACCGGGGAGCTGTTTTTT. This codes for CASSPQTLVRTGELFF. The V call is TRBV11-3, the J call TRBJ2-2; D remains ambiguous. CDR3 length equals 16 residues. CDR1 SGHNT and CDR2 YENEEA come from the germline V gene. V lost 5 bases, J lost 5 bases, and 18 bases lay in between.

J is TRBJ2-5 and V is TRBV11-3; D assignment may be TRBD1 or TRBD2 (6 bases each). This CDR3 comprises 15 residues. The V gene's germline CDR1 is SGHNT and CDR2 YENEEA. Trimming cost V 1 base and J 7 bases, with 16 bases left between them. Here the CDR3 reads CASSLGGHPGGTQYF. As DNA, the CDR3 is TGTGCCAGCAGCTTAGGGGGACACCCCGGGGGGACCCAGTACTTC.

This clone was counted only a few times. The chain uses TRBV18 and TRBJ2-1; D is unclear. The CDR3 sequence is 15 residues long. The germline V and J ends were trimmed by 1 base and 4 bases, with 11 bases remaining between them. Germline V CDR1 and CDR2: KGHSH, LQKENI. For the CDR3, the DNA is TGTGCCAGCTCACCACTTGGGAAAGGGTACAATGAGCAGTTCTTC. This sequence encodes CASSPLGKGYNEQFF. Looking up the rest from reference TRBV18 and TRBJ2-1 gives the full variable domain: NAGVMQNPRHLVRRRGQEARLRCSPMKGHSHVYWYRQLPEEGLKFMVYLQKENIIDESGMPKERFSAEFPKEGPSILRIQQVVRGDSAAYFCASSPLGKGYNEQFFGPGTRLTVL.

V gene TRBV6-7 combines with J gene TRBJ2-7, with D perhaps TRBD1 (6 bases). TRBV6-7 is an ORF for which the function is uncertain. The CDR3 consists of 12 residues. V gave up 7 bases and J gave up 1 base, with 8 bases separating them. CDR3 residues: CASTGQSYEQYF. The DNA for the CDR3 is TGTGCCAGCACCGGACAGTCCTACGAGCAGTACTTC.

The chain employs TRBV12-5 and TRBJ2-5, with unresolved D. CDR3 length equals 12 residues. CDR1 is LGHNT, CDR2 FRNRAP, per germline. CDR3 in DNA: TGTGCCAGCACAACAAGCCAAGAGACCCAGTACTTC. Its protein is CASTTSQETQYF.

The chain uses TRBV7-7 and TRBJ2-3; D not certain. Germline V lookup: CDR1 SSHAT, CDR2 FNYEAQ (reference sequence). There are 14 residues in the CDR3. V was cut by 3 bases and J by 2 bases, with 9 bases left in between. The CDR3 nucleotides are TGTGCCAGCAGCTTGGACGCGGTCACAGATACGCAGTATTTT. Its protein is CASSLDAVTDTQYF.

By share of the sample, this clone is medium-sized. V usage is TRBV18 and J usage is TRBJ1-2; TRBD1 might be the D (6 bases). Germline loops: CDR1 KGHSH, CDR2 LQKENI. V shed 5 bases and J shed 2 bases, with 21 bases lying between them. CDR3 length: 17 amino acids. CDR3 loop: CASSFRDTGSLNYGYTF. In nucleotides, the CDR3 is TGTGCCAGCTCATTTCGGGACACTGGTTCGCTAAACTATGGCTACACCTTC.

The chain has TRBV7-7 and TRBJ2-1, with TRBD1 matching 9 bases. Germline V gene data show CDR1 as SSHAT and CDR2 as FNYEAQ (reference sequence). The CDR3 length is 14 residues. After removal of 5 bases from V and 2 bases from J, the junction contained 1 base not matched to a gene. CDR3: CASSRTGAYNEQFF. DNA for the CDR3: TGTGCCAGCAGCAGGACAGGGGCCTACAATGAGCAGTTCTTC.

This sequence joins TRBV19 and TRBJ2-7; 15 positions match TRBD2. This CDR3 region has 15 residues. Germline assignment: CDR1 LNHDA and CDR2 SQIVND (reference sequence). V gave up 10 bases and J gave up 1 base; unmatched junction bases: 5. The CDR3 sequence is CATGLAGGPSYEQYF. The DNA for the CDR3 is TGTGCCACGGGACTAGCGGGAGGCCCTTCCTACGAGCAGTACTTC.

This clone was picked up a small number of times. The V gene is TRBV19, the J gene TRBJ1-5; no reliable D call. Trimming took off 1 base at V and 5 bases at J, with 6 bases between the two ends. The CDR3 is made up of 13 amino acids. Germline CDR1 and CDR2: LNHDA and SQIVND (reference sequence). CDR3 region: CASSIVQDQPQHF. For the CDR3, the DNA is TGTGCCAGTAGTATAGTGCAGGATCAGCCCCAGCATTTT.

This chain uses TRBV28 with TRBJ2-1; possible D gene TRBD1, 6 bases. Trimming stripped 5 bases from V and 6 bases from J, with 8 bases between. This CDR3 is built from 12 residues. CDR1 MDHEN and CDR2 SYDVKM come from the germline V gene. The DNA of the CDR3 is TGTGCCAGCAGTATCAGGGGCAATGAGCAGTTCTTC. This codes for CASSIRGNEQFF.

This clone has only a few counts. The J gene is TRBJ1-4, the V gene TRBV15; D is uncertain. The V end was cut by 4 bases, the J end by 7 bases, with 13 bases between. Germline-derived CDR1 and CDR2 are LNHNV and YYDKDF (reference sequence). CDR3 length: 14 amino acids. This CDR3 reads CATSMGKKGEKLFF. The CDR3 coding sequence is TGTGCCACCAGCATGGGGAAGAAGGGTGAAAAACTGTTTTTT.

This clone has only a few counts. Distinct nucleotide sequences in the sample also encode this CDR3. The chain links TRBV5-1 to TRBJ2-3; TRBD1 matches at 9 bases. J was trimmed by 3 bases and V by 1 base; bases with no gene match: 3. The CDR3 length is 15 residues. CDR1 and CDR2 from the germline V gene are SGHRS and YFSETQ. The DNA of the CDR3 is TGCGCCAGCAGCTTGCTCGGACAGGGGACAGATACGCAGTATTTT. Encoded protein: CASSLLGQGTDTQYF. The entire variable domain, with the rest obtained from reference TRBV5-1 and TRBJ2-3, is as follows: KAGVTQTPRYLIKTRGQQVTLSCSPISGHRSVSWYQQTPGQGLQFLFEYFSETQRNKGNFPGRFSGRQFSNSRSEMNVSTLELGDSALYLCASSLLGQGTDTQYFGPGTRLTVL.

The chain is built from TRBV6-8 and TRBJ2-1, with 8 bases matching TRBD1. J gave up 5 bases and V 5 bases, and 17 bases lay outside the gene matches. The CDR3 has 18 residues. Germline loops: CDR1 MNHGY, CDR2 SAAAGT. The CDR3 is CASSLLQKGQGSHNEQFF. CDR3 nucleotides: TGTGCCAGCAGTCTTTTGCAAAAAGGACAGGGAAGTCACAATGAGCAGTTCTTC.

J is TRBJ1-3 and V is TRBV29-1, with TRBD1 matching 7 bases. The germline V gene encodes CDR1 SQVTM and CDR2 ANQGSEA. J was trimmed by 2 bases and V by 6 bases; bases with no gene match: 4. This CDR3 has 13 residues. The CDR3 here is CSVRQGAGNTIYF. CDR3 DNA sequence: TGCAGCGTGCGGCAGGGGGCTGGAAACACCATATATTTT.

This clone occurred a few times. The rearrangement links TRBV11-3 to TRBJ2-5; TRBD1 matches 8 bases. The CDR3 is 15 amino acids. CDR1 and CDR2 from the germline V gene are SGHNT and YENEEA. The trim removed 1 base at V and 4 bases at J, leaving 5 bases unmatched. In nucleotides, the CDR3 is TGTGCCAGCAGCTTAGTGCGGGACAGGTCAGAGACCCAGTACTTC. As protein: CASSLVRDRSETQYF.

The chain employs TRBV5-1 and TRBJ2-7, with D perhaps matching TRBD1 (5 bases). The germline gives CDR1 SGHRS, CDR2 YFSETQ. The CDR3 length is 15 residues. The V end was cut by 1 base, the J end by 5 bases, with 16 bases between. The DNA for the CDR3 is TGCGCCAGCAGCTTGCAGGTTACGACCAGGGACGAGCAGTACTTC. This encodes CASSLQVTTRDEQYF. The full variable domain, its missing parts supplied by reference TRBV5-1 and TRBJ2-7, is KAGVTQTPRYLIKTRGQQVTLSCSPISGHRSVSWYQQTPGQGLQFLFEYFSETQRNKGNFPGRFSGRQFSNSRSEMNVSTLELGDSALYLCASSLQVTTRDEQYFGPGTRLTVT.

The CDR3 is CASSYFAPGTAVSGANVLTF. DNA of the CDR3: TGTGCCAGCAGTTATTTCGCCCCCGGGACCGCCGTCTCTGGGGCCAACGTCCTGACTTTC. The chain couples TRBV6-8 to TRBJ2-6; D is possibly TRBD1 or TRBD2 (5 bases each). Germline V CDR1 and CDR2: MNHGY, SAAAGT. This CDR3 has 20 amino acids. With 3 bases removed from V and 0 bases from J, the gap between germline ends came to 21 bases.

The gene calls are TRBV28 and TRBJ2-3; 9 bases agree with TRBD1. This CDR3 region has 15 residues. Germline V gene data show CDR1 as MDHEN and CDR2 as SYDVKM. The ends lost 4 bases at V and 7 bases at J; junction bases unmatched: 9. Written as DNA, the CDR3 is TGTGCCAGCAGTTCCTTTACAGGGGGCAGGAATACGCAGTATTTT. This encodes CASSSFTGGRNTQYF. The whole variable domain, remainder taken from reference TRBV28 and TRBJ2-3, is DVKVTQSSRYLVKRTGEKVFLECVQDMDHENMFWYRQDPGLGLRLIYFSYDVKMKEKGDIPEGYSVSREKKERFSLILESASTNQTSMYLCASSSFTGGRNTQYFGPGTRLTVL.

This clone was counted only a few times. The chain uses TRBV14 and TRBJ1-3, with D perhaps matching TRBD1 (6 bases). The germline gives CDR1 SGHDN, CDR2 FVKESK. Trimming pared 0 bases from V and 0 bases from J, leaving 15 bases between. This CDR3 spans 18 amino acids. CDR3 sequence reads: CASSQEFQQDSSGNTIYF. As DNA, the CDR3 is TGTGCCAGCAGCCAAGAGTTTCAGCAGGACAGCTCTGGAAACACCATATATTTT.

The CDR3 loop reads CASTSRIGAQNTEAFF. Here the CDR3 DNA reads TGCGCCAGCACCTCACGGATAGGGGCCCAGAACACTGAAGCTTTCTTT. This chain links TRBV10-2 with TRBJ1-1; possibly TRBD1 for D (5 bases). Germline CDR1 is WSHSY and CDR2 is SAAADI. Trimming pared 7 bases from V and 1 base from J, leaving 19 bases between. This CDR3 has 16 residues.

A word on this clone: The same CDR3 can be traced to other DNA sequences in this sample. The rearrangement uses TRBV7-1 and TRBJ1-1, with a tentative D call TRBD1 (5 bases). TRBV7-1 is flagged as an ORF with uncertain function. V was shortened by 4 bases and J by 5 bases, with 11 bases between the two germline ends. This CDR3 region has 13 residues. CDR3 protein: CASSLSGTTEAFF. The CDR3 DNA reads TGTGCCAGCAGCTTATCCGGGACGACTGAAGCTTTCTTT.